The rows below give T cell receptor beta chains drawn from one sample of a study of PD-1 blockade in classical Hodgkin lymphoma. The table came from immunoSEQ multiplex PCR; TCRdb's copy has only in-frame clones and leaves some out. The table includes about 90,000 clones, 90% detected once. The input for sequencing was peripheral blood mononuclear cells (PBMCs), taken before the fourth cycle of nivolumab. All receptors come from a human donor with classical Hodgkin lymphoma. The CDR3 runs from the conserved cysteine through the conserved F or W. A D gene is named only where the DNA matches it firmly. Clone size is shown for a subset of rows, as once, few, many or a class of expanded clone.

j_call	v_call	clone_size	d_call	cdr3_aa	cdr3_nt
TRBJ2-3	TRBV10-1	.	.	CASREDRLTDTQYF	TGCGCCAGCAGAGAAGACCGTCTCACAGATACGCAGTATTTT
TRBJ1-5	TRBV30	few	.	CAWKVPGGNQPQHF	TGTGCCTGGAAGGTCCCAGGGGGCAATCAGCCCCAGCATTTT
TRBJ1-2	TRBV28	.	.	CASSPPLTVYGYTF	TGTGCCAGCAGTCCGCCCCTCACGGTCTATGGCTACACCTTC
TRBJ1-1	TRBV11-2	.	TRBD1	CASSPAGQGARWDFF	TGTGCCAGCAGCCCAGCTGGACAGGGGGCGAGGTGGGATTTCTTT
TRBJ2-7	TRBV7-2	.	.	CASSGWGALAYEQYF	TGTGCCAGCAGCGGATGGGGCGCGCTCGCCTACGAGCAGTACTTC
TRBJ1-4	TRBV14	.	.	CASSLVTAPNEKLFF	TGTGCCAGCAGCCTTGTCACAGCACCTAATGAAAAACTGTTTTTT
TRBJ2-3	TRBV9	.	.	CASSVGASRGDTQYF	TGTGCCAGCAGCGTAGGGGCTAGTCGGGGAGATACGCAGTATTTT
TRBJ2-6	TRBV10-3	once	.	CAISEFRVSRANVLTF	TGTGCCATCAGTGAATTCAGGGTTTCGAGGGCCAACGTCCTGACTTTC
TRBJ2-5	TRBV13	.	.	CASSSLGAGGQYF	TGTGCCAGCAGCTCTTTGGGGGCCGGCGGCCAGTACTTC
TRBJ1-6	TRBV7-9	.	.	CASSLSQGSPLHF	TGTGCCAGCAGCTTAAGTCAGGGATCACCCCTCCACTTT
TRBJ2-1	TRBV30	.	.	CAWSGGYIDNEQFF	TGTGCCTGGAGTGGAGGGTATATTGACAATGAGCAGTTCTTC
TRBJ2-7	TRBV11-3	.	.	CASSLVGDHEQYF	TGTGCCAGCAGCTTAGTTGGGGACCACGAGCAGTACTTC
TRBJ1-2	TRBV30	few	.	CAWSVGAHGYTF	TGTGCCTGGAGTGTAGGGGCTCATGGCTACACCTTC
TRBJ1-1	TRBV6-5	.	.	CASSYSGGDRNTEAFF	TGTGCCAGCAGTTACTCGGGAGGGGATAGGAACACTGAAGCTTTCTTT
TRBJ2-7	TRBV7-2	once	TRBD2	CASSTSSGVNSYEQYF	TGTGCCAGCAGCACCTCTAGCGGGGTGAATTCCTACGAGCAGTACTTC
TRBJ1-1	TRBV7-8	.	.	CASSLVGNTEAFF	TGTGCCAGCAGCTTAGTAGGGAACACTGAAGCTTTCTTT
TRBJ1-4	TRBV6-6	.	.	CASSYSAYRDKLFF	TGTGCCAGCAGTTACTCGGCATACCGGGACAAACTGTTTTTT
TRBJ2-5	TRBV5-4	.	.	CASSERGRGRGQETQYF	TGTGCCAGCAGCGAGAGGGGACGGGGGCGCGGCCAAGAGACCCAGTACTTC
TRBJ2-3	TRBV6-4	.	TRBD2	CASSVLAGDSADTQYF	TGTGCCAGCAGTGTCCTAGCGGGGGATTCCGCAGATACGCAGTATTTT
TRBJ1-1	TRBV9	few	.	CASSAMQGGTEAFF	TGTGCCAGCAGCGCAATGCAAGGGGGCACTGAAGCTTTCTTT
TRBJ2-1	TRBV11-2	.	.	CASSLRGVEQFF	TGTGCCAGCAGCTTACGTGGCGTGGAGCAGTTCTTC
TRBJ2-5	TRBV30	.	.	CAWSVGFQETQYF	TGTGCCTGGAGTGTAGGATTCCAAGAGACCCAGTACTTC
TRBJ2-1	TRBV25-1	.	.	CASSQPHGISEEQFF	TGTGCCAGCAGTCAACCCCATGGGATCTCAGAAGAGCAGTTCTTC
TRBJ2-5	TRBV7-9	.	.	CASSLGWGDQETQYF	TGTGCCAGCAGCTTAGGGTGGGGAGACCAAGAGACCCAGTACTTC
TRBJ1-1	TRBV15	once	.	CATRRVQGTEAFF	TGTGCCACACGGAGGGTACAGGGCACTGAAGCTTTCTTT
TRBJ2-1	TRBV7-9	.	TRBD1	CASSPPSGQGPYNEQFF	TGTGCCAGCAGCCCGCCGTCGGGACAGGGACCCTACAATGAGCAGTTCTTC
TRBJ1-3	TRBV15	.	.	CATSRDRPGNTIYF	TGTGCCACCAGCAGAGACAGGCCCGGAAACACCATATATTTT
TRBJ1-1	TRBV9	.	TRBD1	CASSEQDRANTEAFF	TGTGCCAGCAGCGAACAGGACAGGGCTAACACTGAAGCTTTCTTT
TRBJ1-5	TRBV7-8	once	.	CASSLVGGTDSSNQPQHF	TGTGCCAGCAGCTTAGTTGGGGGGACGGATTCTAGCAATCAGCCCCAGCATTTT
TRBJ2-5	TRBV6-5	.	TRBD2	CASTRGGALETQYF	TGTGCCAGCACCCGGGGGGGCGCTTTGGAGACCCAGTACTTC
TRBJ1-2	TRBV27	few	TRBD1	CASRGQGAGGYTF	TGTGCCAGTAGAGGACAGGGGGCGGGCGGCTACACCTTC
TRBJ2-1	TRBV6-5	.	.	CASSYSEGDEQFF	TGTGCCAGCAGTTACTCTGAGGGGGATGAGCAGTTCTTC
TRBJ2-3	TRBV28	.	TRBD2	CASSLEVGGGAVVTQYF	TGTGCCAGCAGTTTAGAGGTTGGCGGGGGGGCTGTTGTTACGCAGTATTTT
TRBJ2-3	TRBV20-1	.	.	CSASLATQYF	TGCAGTGCTAGTTTAGCTACGCAGTATTTT
TRBJ1-2	TRBV2	.	.	CASSELSPGDYGYTF	TGTGCCAGCAGTGAACTAAGCCCAGGAGACTATGGCTACACCTTC
TRBJ2-3	TRBV23-1	.	.	CASSHHARRVWDTQYF	TGCGCCAGCAGTCACCACGCCAGGAGGGTGTGGGATACGCAGTATTTT
TRBJ2-2	TRBV9	.	TRBD2	CASTGTSATGELFF	TGTGCCAGCACCGGGACTAGCGCCACCGGGGAGCTGTTTTTT
TRBJ2-1	TRBV7-2	.	.	CASSPERGFISEQFF	TGTGCCAGCAGCCCCGAGAGGGGTTTTATTAGTGAGCAGTTCTTC
TRBJ1-1	TRBV12-5	.	TRBD1	CASGDRAAKNTEAFF	TGTGCTAGTGGTGACAGGGCCGCCAAGAACACTGAAGCTTTCTTT
TRBJ2-2	TRBV15	.	TRBD1	CATSATGGTGELFF	TGTGCCACCAGCGCCACAGGGGGCACCGGGGAGCTGTTTTTT
TRBJ2-5	TRBV27	.	TRBD2	CASSLSMPGLAGETQYF	TGTGCCAGCAGTTTATCGATGCCGGGACTAGCGGGAGAGACCCAGTACTTC
TRBJ1-4	TRBV10-3	.	TRBD1	CAISQGQGDEKLFF	TGTGCCATCAGTCAGGGACAGGGCGATGAAAAACTGTTTTTT
TRBJ2-1	TRBV7-2	few	.	CASSLNRGPDNEQFF	TGTGCCAGCAGCCTGAATCGGGGTCCGGACAATGAGCAGTTCTTC
TRBJ2-7	TRBV5-4	.	.	CASSSPGQNYEQYF	TGTGCCAGCAGCTCCCCGGGACAAAACTACGAGCAGTACTTC
TRBJ1-6	TRBV28	.	.	CASSSLLWGPASPLHF	TGTGCCAGCAGTTCACTACTCTGGGGCCCGGCTTCACCCCTCCACTTT
TRBJ2-4	TRBV19	.	.	CASSNPRDVGAKNIQYF	TGTGCCAGTAGTAACCCGCGGGATGTGGGGGCCAAAAACATTCAGTACTTC
TRBJ2-1	TRBV9	.	.	CASSSSSYNEQFF	TGTGCCAGCAGTAGCAGCTCCTACAATGAGCAGTTCTTC
TRBJ2-1	TRBV7-9	.	TRBD2	CASSPGTSGGNEQFF	TGTGCCAGCAGCCCTGGGACTAGCGGGGGCAATGAGCAGTTCTTC
TRBJ2-5	TRBV6-1	.	TRBD1	CASSERGQLATQYF	TGTGCCAGCAGTGAAAGGGGACAGTTGGCGACCCAGTACTTC